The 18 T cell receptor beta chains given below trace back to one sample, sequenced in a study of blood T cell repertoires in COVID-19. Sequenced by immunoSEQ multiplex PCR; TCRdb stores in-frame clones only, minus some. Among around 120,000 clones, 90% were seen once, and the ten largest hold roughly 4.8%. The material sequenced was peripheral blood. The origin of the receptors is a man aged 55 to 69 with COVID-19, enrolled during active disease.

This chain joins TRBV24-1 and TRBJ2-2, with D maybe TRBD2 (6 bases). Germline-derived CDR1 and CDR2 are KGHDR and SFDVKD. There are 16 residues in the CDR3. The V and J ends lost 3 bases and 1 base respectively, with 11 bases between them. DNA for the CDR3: TGTGCCACCAGTGATGCCGACGGGGGGAACACCGGGGAGCTGTTTTTT. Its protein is CATSDADGGNTGELFF.

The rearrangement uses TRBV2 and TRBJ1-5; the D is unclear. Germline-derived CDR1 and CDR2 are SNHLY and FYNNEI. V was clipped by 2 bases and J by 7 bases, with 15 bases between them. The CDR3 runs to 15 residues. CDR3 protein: CASSEITPTGQPQHF. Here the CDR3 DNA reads TGTGCCAGCAGTGAAATTACTCCAACGGGGCAGCCCCAGCATTTT. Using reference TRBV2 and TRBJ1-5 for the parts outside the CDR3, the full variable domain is EPEVTQTPSHQVTQMGQEVILRCVPISNHLYFYWYRQILGQKVEFLVSFYNNEISEKSEIFDDQFSVERPDGSNFTLKIRSTKLEDSAMYFCASSEITPTGQPQHFGDGTRLSIL.

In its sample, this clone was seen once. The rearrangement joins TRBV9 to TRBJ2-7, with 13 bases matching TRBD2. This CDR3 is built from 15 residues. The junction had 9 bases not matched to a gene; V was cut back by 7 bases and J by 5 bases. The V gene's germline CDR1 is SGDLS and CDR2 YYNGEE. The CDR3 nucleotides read TGTGCCAGCGGAAAGGGGGGGACTAGCGGGAACGAGCAGTACTTC. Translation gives CASGKGGTSGNEQYF.

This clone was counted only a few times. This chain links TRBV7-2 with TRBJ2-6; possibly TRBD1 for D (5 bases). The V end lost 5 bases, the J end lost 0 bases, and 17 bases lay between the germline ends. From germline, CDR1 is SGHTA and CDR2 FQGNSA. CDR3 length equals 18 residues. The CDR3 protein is CASSARSGYSSGANVLTF. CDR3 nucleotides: TGTGCCAGCAGCGCAAGGTCAGGGTACAGCTCTGGGGCCAACGTCCTGACTTTC.

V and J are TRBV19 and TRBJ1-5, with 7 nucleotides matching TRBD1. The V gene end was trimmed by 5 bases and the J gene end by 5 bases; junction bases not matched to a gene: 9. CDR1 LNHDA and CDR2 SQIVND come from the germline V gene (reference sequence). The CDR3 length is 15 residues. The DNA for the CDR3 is TGTGCCAGTAGTCTCGCCGACAGGGTAGATCAGCCCCAGCATTTT. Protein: CASSLADRVDQPQHF.

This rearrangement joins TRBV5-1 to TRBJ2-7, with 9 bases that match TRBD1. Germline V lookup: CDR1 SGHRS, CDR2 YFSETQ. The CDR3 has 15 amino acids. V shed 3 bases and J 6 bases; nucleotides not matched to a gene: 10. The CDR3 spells CASSSPDRGAAEQYF. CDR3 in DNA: TGCGCCAGCAGCTCCCCCGACAGGGGGGCGGCCGAGCAGTACTTC.

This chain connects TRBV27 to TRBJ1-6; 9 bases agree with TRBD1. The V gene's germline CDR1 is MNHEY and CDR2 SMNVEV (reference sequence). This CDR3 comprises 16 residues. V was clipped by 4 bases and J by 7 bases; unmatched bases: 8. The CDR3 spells CASSSYRDRENSPLHF. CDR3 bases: TGTGCCAGCAGTTCGTACCGGGACAGGGAAAATTCACCCCTCCACTTT.

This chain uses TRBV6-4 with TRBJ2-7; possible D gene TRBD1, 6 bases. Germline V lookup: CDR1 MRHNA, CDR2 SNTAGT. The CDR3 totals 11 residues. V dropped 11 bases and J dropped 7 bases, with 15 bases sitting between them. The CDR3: CALLRGREQYF. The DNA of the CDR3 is TGTGCCCTTCTCAGGGGTCGGGAGCAGTACTTC.

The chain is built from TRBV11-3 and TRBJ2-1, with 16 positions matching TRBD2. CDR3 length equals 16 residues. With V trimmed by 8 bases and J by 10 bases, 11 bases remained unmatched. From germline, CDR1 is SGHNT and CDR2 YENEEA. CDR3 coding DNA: TGTGCCAGCTCCGAGGGACTAGCGGGAGGGCTAGGGGAGCAGTTCTTC. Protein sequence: CASSEGLAGGLGEQFF.

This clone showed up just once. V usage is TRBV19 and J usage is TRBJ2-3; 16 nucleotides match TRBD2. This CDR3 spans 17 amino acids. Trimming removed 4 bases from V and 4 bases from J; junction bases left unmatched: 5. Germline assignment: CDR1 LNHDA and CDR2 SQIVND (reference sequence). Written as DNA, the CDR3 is TGTGCCAGTAGTACGCCCGGGACTAGCGGGAGGGCAGATACGCAGTATTTT. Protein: CASSTPGTSGRADTQYF.

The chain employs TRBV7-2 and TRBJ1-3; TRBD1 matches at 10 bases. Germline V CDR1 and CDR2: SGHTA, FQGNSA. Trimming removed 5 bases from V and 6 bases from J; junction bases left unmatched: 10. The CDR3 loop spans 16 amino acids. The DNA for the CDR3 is TGTGCCAGCAGCGACAACCGAGGGACAGGGGAAAACACCATATATTTT. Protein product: CASSDNRGTGENTIYF.

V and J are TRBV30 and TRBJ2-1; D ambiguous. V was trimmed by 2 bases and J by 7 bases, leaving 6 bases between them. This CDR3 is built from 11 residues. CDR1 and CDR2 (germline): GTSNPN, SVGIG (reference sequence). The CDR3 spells CAWSYPNEQFF. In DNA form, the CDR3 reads TGTGCCTGGAGTTATCCTAATGAGCAGTTCTTC.

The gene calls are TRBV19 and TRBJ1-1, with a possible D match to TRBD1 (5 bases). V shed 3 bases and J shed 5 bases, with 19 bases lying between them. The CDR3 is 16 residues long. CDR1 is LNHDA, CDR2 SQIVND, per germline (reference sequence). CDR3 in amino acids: CASSIGILREGTEAFF. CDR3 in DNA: TGTGCCAGTAGTATTGGGATCCTCAGGGAAGGGACTGAAGCTTTCTTT. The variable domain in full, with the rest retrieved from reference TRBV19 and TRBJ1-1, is DGGITQSPKYLFRKEGQNVTLSCEQNLNHDAMYWYRQDPGQGLRLIYYSQIVNDFQKGDIAEGYSVSREKKESFPLTVTSAQKNPTAFYLCASSIGILREGTEAFFGQGTRLTVV.

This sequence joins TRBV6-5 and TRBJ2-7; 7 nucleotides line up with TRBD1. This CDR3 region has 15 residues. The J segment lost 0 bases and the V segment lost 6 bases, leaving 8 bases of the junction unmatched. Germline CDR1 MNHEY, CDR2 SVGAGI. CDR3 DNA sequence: TGTGCCAGCAGACATTCAGGGGGTAGCTCCTACGAGCAGTACTTC. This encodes CASRHSGGSSYEQYF.

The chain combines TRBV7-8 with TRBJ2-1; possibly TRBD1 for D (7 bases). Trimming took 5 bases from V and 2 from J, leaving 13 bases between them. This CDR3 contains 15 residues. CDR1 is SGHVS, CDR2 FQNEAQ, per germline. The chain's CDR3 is CASSRAGGTYNEQFF. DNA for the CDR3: TGTGCCAGCAGCCGGGCAGGGGGGACCTACAATGAGCAGTTCTTC.

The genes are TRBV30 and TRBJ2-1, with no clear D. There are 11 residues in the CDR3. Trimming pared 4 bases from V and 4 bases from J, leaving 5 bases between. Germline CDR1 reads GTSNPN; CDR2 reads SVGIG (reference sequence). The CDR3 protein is CAWTGYNEQFF. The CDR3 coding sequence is TGTGCCTGGACCGGTTACAATGAGCAGTTCTTC.

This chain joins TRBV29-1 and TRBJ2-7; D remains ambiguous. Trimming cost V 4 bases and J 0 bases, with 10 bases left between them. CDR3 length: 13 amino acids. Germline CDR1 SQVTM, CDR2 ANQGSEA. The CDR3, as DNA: TGCAGCGTTGTACCGGCGGACTCCTACGAGCAGTACTTC. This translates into CSVVPADSYEQYF.

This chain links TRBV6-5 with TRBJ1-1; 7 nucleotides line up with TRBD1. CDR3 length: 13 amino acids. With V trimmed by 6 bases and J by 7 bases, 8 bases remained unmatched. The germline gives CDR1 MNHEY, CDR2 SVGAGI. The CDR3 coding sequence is TGTGCCAGCAGGAAACCAGGGGGAAGTGAAGCTTTCTTT. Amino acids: CASRKPGGSEAFF.